This T cell receptor (beta chain) is drawn from a study of blood T cell repertoires in COVID-19 (dated by TCRdb to 2020 to 2021). Regarding the research as a whole: Collaborator samples came from the United States, Italy and Spain and covered acute and convalescent phases of COVID-19. The prospective study material was composed of cDNA or gDNA derived from T cells, B-cell-depleted T cells, or PBMCs. Subjects who had been exposed to COVID-19, were actively infected with it, or had recovered from it provided the deeply sampled blood TCRbeta repertoires that made up the dataset. The repertoires were made available in a free public database intended to serve as a resource for research on the immune response to SARS-CoV-2. Samples were obtained from the ongoing ImmuneRACE study (first 160 participants) and from about 1,300 subjects provided by 6 global collaborators. A de-identified subject ID, COVID-19 status, age in years and sex were almost always included in the sample metadata. Where available, HLA class I and class II types were obtained from metadata supplied by the sample provider rather than from assay-based typing.

The immunoSEQ Assay, a bias-controlled multiplex PCR, was used to amplify TCRbeta CDR3 regions from genomic DNA. The study's processing was this. The number of nucleated cells in each sample was estimated by amplification of reference gene primers within the assay. To quantify the absolute abundance of each unique TCRbeta CDR3 rearrangement, sequence reads were collapsed and filtered. Productive Simpson clonality was computed per sample as the square root of Simpson's diversity index over productive rearrangements. TCRdb took over this immuneACCESS table, retaining in-frame rearrangements with V and J assigned. Such tables are incomplete; in checked studies, under half of the missing clones stem from an unresolved V gene, and the remainder is unexplained. That table furnishes V, J and clone size, whereas the DNA furnished D and trimming. The sample includes about 100,000 clones, with 80% to 95% observed a single time. Around 5.7% of the sample rests with the top ten.

Collaborating institutions collected whole blood in K2EDTA tubes following their own protocols. For TCRbeta analysis, collaborator samples were shipped as frozen whole blood, as isolated PBMCs, or as DNA extracted from either sample type. Of note for this clone: Its recognized antigen is unknown. No base-level quality is on record; no much larger clone is a single base apart.

In the germline V gene, CDR1 corresponds to LGHNA and CDR2 to YSLEER. The CDR3 numbers 16 residues from cysteine through phenylalanine. Just the 48-base CDR3 DNA is kept, in frame starting at base 1. The junction carries 8 bases between V and J, which are trimmed by 1 base and 1 base respectively. The full study reports these points: Clinical and demographic metadata were provided uncurated, with the amount varying by source and participant.

This TCR came from a man between 65 and 80 years old with acute or convalescent COVID-19. The sequence is built from TRBV4-3 and TRBJ1-6; too little of a D gene remains to name it. Sequencing was done on a sample of peripheral blood. In nucleotide form, the sequence is TGCGCCAGCAGCCAAGGTTGGCAGTCCTATAATTCACCCCTCCACTTT. Translated, it reads CASSQGWQSYNSPLHF.